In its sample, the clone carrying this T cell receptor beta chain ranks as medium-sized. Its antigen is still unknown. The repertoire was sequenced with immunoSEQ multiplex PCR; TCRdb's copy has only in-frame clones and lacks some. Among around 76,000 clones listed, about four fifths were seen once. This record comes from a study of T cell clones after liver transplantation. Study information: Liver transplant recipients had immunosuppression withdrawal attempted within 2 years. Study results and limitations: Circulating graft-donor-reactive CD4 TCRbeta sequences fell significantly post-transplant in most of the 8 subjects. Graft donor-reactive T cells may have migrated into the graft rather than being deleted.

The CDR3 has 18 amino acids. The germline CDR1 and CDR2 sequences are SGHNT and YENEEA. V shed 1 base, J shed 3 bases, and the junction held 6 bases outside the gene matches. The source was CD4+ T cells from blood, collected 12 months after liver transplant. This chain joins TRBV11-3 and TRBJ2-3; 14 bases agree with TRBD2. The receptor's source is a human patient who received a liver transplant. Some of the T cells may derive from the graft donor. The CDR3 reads CASSLGGTSGSSTDTQYF. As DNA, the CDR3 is TGTGCCAGCAGCTTAGGAGGGACTAGCGGGAGTTCGACAGATACGCAGTATTTT.